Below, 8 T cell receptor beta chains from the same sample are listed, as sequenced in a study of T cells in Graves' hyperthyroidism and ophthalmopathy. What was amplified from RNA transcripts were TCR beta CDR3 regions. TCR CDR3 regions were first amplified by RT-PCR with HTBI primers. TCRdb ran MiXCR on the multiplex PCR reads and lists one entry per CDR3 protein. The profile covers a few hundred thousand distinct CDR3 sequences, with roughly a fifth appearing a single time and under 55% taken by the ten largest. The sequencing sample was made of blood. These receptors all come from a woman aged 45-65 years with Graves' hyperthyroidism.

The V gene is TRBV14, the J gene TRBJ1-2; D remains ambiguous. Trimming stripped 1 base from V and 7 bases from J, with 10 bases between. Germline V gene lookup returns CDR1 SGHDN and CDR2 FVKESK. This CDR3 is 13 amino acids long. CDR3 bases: TGTGCCAGCAGCCAAGGTCGGCTCGGTGGCTACACCTTC. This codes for CASSQGRLGGYTF.

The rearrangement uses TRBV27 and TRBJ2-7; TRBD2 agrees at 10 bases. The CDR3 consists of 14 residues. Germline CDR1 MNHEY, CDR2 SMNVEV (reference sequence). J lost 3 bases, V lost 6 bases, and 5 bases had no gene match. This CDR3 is CASRRTSGNYEQYF. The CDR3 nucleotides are TGTGCCAGCAGGCGGACTAGCGGAAACTACGAGCAGTACTTC.

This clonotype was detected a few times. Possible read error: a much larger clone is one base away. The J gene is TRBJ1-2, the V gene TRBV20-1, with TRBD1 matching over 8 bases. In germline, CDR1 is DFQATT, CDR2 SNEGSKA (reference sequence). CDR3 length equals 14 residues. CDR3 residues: CGASGGQGGYGYTF. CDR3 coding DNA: TGCGGTGCTAGTGGCGGACAGGGCGGATATGGCTACACCTTC.

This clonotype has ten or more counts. The CDR3 DNA is TGTGCCAGCAGCGTAGCTCTCTCCGGGACTAGCGGTGGCAATGAGCAGTTCTTC. It translates to CASSVALSGTSGGNEQFF. This chain connects TRBV4-2 to TRBJ2-1, with 11 nucleotides matching TRBD2. Germline V gene data show CDR1 as LGHNA and CDR2 as YNFKEQ. The CDR3 length is 18 residues. V lost 5 bases, J lost 6 bases, and 15 bases stayed unmatched.

The CDR3 here is CAWSGGGQGYGYTF. Here the CDR3 DNA reads TGTGCCTGGAGTGGGGGTGGGCAGGGGTATGGCTACACCTTC. The chain joins TRBV30 to TRBJ1-2; a weak D match, TRBD1 (6 bases). CDR1 is GTSNPN, CDR2 SVGIG, per germline (reference sequence). The CDR3 is made up of 14 amino acids. Trimming removed 1 base from V and 5 bases from J, with 14 bases in between.

CDR3 protein: CASTARTGSEGGANVLTF. The DNA of the CDR3 is TGTGCCAGTACCGCCCGGACAGGGTCGGAGGGGGGGGCCAACGTCCTGACTTTC. The chain employs TRBV19 and TRBJ2-6; TRBD1 aligns across 8 bases. Per the germline V gene, CDR1 is LNHDA and CDR2 is SQIVND (reference sequence). V dropped 7 bases and J dropped 4; count of bases not matched to a gene: 15. This CDR3 has 18 residues. Complete variable domain (other parts from reference TRBV19 and TRBJ2-6): DGGITQSPKYLFRKEGQNVTLSCEQNLNHDAMYWYRQDPGQGLRLIYYSQIVNDFQKGDIAEGYSVSREKKESFPLTVTSAQKNPTAFYLCASTARTGSEGGANVLTFGAGSRLTVL.

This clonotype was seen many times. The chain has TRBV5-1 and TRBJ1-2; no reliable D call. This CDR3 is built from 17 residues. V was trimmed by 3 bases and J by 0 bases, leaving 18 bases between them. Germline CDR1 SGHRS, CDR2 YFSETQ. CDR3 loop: CASSYSLPGSANYGYTF. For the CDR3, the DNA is TGCGCCAGCAGCTACTCTCTTCCAGGTTCGGCTAACTATGGCTACACCTTC.

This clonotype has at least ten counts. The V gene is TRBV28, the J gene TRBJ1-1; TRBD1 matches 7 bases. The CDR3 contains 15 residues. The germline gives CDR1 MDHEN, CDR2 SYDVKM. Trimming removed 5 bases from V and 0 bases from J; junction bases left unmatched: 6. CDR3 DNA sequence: TGTGCCAGCAGTCGGGACAGAGCTATGAACACTGAAGCTTTCTTT. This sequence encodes CASSRDRAMNTEAFF. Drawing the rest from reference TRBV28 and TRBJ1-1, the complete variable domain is DVKVTQSSRYLVKRTGEKVFLECVQDMDHENMFWYRQDPGLGLRLIYFSYDVKMKEKGDIPEGYSVSREKKERFSLILESASTNQTSMYLCASSRDRAMNTEAFFGQGTRLTVV.